Below, one T cell receptor (beta chain) is given with its context. Antigen: not known. The germline CDR1 and CDR2 sequences are SEHNR and FQNEAQ (reference sequence). Between the trimmed V and J ends, which lost 5 bases and 10 bases, there was a span of 15 bases. This CDR3 region has 14 residues. This specimen comes from a study of T cells in Graves' hyperthyroidism and ophthalmopathy. Orbital computed tomography and thyroid ultrasound, together with serum TRAb and thyroxine and clinical symptoms, were used for diagnoses. Approximately 10 ml of fresh peripheral blood supplied the PBMCs. Regarding the study as a whole: The model predicted ophthalmopathy a median 6.5 months before onset. Peripheral blood also featured most of the thyroid clonotypes expanded above 0.001.

There were TCR beta CDR3 regions amplified from RNA transcripts. Carried out on the TCR CDR3, a first-round RT-PCR used the HTBI primer set. TCRdb re-called the multiplex PCR reads through MiXCR, storing one row per CDR3 protein. Found here are 600,000 to 900,000 distinct CDR3 sequences, approximately 16% of them singletons; the top ten hold 8.4%. The J gene is TRBJ1-6, the V gene TRBV7-9; unclear D gene. Sequenced input: blood. The sequence was obtained from a young man with Graves' hyperthyroidism. This CDR3 reads CASSPTPGESPLHF. The CDR3, as DNA: TGTGCCAGCAGCCCTACACCCGGGGAATCACCCCTCCACTTT.